This T cell receptor (beta chain) was profiled in a study of blood T cell repertoires in COVID-19. Study-level information: Italy, Spain and the United States were the sources of the convalescent and acute COVID-19 samples. In each case, the material was cDNA or gDNA derived from T cells, B-cell-depleted T cells, or PBMCs.

Per germline, CDR1 SQVTM and CDR2 ANQGSEA. This CDR3 spans 13 amino acids. Deletions cut 3 bases from V and 6 bases from J, with 12 bases between. Authors' processing steps: Reference gene primer amplification gave nucleated cell count estimates. The repertoire was sequenced with immunoSEQ multiplex PCR; TCRdb's copy has only in-frame clones and lacks some. Clone size and the V and J calls come from that table; the DNA yielded D and trimming. The data show 120,000 to 150,000 clones, with about four fifths seen just once and roughly 8% held by the top ten. This clonotype was sampled from a human donor with acute or convalescent COVID-19. The donor label of this sample is uncertain. The sequenced material came from peripheral blood. The chain uses TRBV29-1 and TRBJ2-1; D might be TRBD2 (5 bases). CDR3: CSVERRVSNEQFF. The CDR3, as DNA: TGCAGCGTTGAGAGGCGGGTGAGCAATGAGCAGTTCTTC.